The 30 T cell receptor beta chains below all came from one sample that was sequenced in a study of neurological immune-mediated disorders. From the 5' RACE reads, TCRdb called clonotypes with MiXCR, one entry per CDR3 protein. The table has approximately 70,000 distinct CDR3 sequences, 4.8% seen once. Sequencing was done on a sample of PBMCs. The receptors derive from a woman in her 70s with multiple sclerosis.

Concerning this clonotype itself: This may arise from a read error, as a much more abundant clone is one base away. This rearrangement joins TRBV20-1 to TRBJ2-3; D is ambiguous. CDR1 DFQATT and CDR2 SNEGSKA come from the germline V gene (reference sequence). The CDR3 loop spans 13 amino acids. V lost 5 bases and J 3 bases, leaving 12 bases between the germline ends. DNA of the CDR3: TGCAGTGCTTTTATCGATGGGACAGATACGCAGTATTTT. Translating it yields CSAFIDGTDTQYF.

This clonotype was detected ten times or more. V and J are TRBV20-1 and TRBJ1-2; possibly TRBD1 for D (6 bases). The germline V gene encodes CDR1 DFQATT and CDR2 SNEGSKA (reference sequence). There are 14 residues in the CDR3. V was cut by 5 bases and J by 4 bases, with 17 bases left in between. In DNA, the CDR3 is TGCAGTGCTGTACTCCGGGACAATTTCTATGGCTACACCTTC. It yields the protein CSAVLRDNFYGYTF.

There are many counts of this clonotype. The chain recombines TRBV5-1 with TRBJ2-7; TRBD1 aligns across 7 bases. Trimming removed 4 bases from V and 2 bases from J; junction bases left unmatched: 12. Germline V lookup: CDR1 SGHRS, CDR2 YFSETQ. The CDR3 has 16 residues. The CDR3 coding sequence is TGCGCCAGCAGCCACGACAGGACAGGCCCCCCCTACGAGCAGTACTTC. Protein: CASSHDRTGPPYEQYF.

This clonotype was seen ten or more times. J is TRBJ1-5 and V is TRBV5-1, with D tentatively TRBD1 (5 bases). Germline V CDR1 and CDR2: SGHRS, YFSETQ. V was pared by 5 bases and J by 0 bases, with 6 bases between. CDR3 size: 13 residues. In DNA form, the CDR3 reads TGCGCCAGCAGGGGGGATAGCAATCAGCCCCAGCATTTT. This sequence encodes CASRGDSNQPQHF.

This clonotype was detected many times. This rearrangement joins TRBV5-5 to TRBJ2-7, with D possibly TRBD2 on 5 matching bases. The germline V gene encodes CDR1 SGHKS and CDR2 YYEKEE (reference sequence). The CDR3 has 12 amino acids. Trimming took off 3 bases at V and 6 bases at J, with 10 bases between the two ends. The CDR3, as DNA: TGTGCCAGCAGCTCAGGAGGTTTCGAGCAGTACTTC. This sequence encodes CASSSGGFEQYF.

This clonotype has a count of ten or more. V and J are TRBV20-1 and TRBJ2-2; D unresolved. CDR1 is DFQATT and CDR2 is SNEGSKA in the germline V gene (reference sequence). V shed 3 bases and J shed 6 bases, with 14 bases lying between them. This CDR3 is built from 14 residues. The CDR3 spells CSARGLQISGELFF. CDR3 coding DNA: TGCAGTGCTAGGGGCCTCCAAATCTCCGGGGAGCTGTTTTTT.

This rearrangement joins TRBV6-5 to TRBJ2-7; 8 positions match TRBD2. Germline-derived CDR1 and CDR2 are MNHEY and SVGAGI. V shed 6 bases and J 7 bases; nucleotides not matched to a gene: 14. CDR3 length: 15 amino acids. The CDR3 spells CASRHQLAGPGEQYF. The CDR3 bases are TGTGCCAGCAGACACCAGCTAGCGGGCCCGGGGGAGCAGTACTTC.

This clonotype was recorded at least ten times. The CDR3 loop reads CASSLATIAGTQYF. CDR3 coding DNA: TGTGCCAGCAGCTTAGCCACTATTGCGGGGACCCAGTACTTC. This sequence joins TRBV7-6 and TRBJ2-5, with a tentative D call TRBD2 (5 bases). The CDR3 runs 14 residues. Trimming took off 0 bases at V and 7 bases at J, with 12 bases between the two ends. CDR1 SGHVS and CDR2 FNYEAQ come from the germline V gene.

This clonotype was picked up many times. The rearrangement links TRBV5-1 to TRBJ2-5, with 14 bases lining up with TRBD2. This CDR3 is built from 17 residues. The V and J ends lost 3 bases and 4 bases, in that order; junction bases with no gene match: 8. CDR1 SGHRS and CDR2 YFSETQ come from the germline V gene. The CDR3, as DNA: TGCGCCAGCAGCTCAGGGGGACTAGCGGGAGTATCAGAGACCCAGTACTTC. Translating it yields CASSSGGLAGVSETQYF.

This clonotype was counted only a few times. The rearrangement links TRBV18 to TRBJ1-2; a possible D gene is TRBD1 (5 bases). The CDR3 contains 16 residues. Germline V CDR1 and CDR2: KGHSH, LQKENI. V was pared by 6 bases and J by 3 bases, with 20 bases between. This chain's CDR3 is CASSFNPRGEYYGYTF. The CDR3 DNA reads TGTGCCAGCTCGTTCAACCCCAGAGGGGAGTACTATGGCTACACCTTC.

This clonotype was recorded many times. The chain has TRBV7-9 and TRBJ1-1; no reliable D call. This CDR3 comprises 14 residues. Germline V gene sequence: CDR1 SEHNR, CDR2 FQNEAQ (reference sequence). V lost 5 bases to trimming and J lost 3 bases, with 13 bases between them. The CDR3 bases are TGTGCCAGCAGCGCTCCGGGAGAAGACACTGAAGCTTTCTTT. Translated, it gives CASSAPGEDTEAFF.

This clonotype was seen many times. The chain couples TRBV4-2 to TRBJ2-5; D gene uncertain. The CDR3 contains 14 residues. Trimming left V 0 bases short and J 1 base short, with 6 bases between. The germline CDR1 and CDR2 sequences are LGHNA and YNFKEQ. CDR3: CASSQDTVQETQYF. Here the CDR3 DNA reads TGTGCCAGCAGCCAAGACACAGTCCAAGAGACCCAGTACTTC.

There are many counts of this clonotype. The chain recombines TRBV7-9 with TRBJ2-7; TRBD1 matches 9 bases. The CDR3 loop spans 14 amino acids. From germline, CDR1 is SEHNR and CDR2 FQNEAQ (reference sequence). Trimming cost V 4 bases and J 2 bases; bases outside gene matches: 3. The CDR3 DNA reads as TGTGCCAGCAGCTGGACAGGGGACCCCTACGAGCAGTACTTC. It is translated as CASSWTGDPYEQYF.

This clonotype was recorded at least ten times. The rearrangement links TRBV6-5 to TRBJ1-1; 8 bases are shared with TRBD1. This CDR3 is 14 amino acids long. The V gene end was trimmed by 6 bases and the J gene end by 1 base; junction bases not matched to a gene: 4. Germline assignment: CDR1 MNHEY and CDR2 SVGAGI. The CDR3 loop reads CASRGTGENTEAFF. The CDR3 DNA sequence: TGTGCCAGCAGGGGGACAGGAGAGAACACTGAAGCTTTCTTT.

This clonotype turned up a few times. This rearrangement joins TRBV7-7 to TRBJ2-5; D may match TRBD1 or TRBD2 (5 bases each). CDR3 length: 14 residues. V lost 0 bases and J lost 4, with 9 bases in between. Germline CDR1 and CDR2: SSHAT and FNYEAQ (reference sequence). CDR3 coding DNA: TGTGCCAGCAGCTTAGCGGGGACGGGAGAGACCCAGTACTTC. This gives the protein CASSLAGTGETQYF.

This clonotype was observed many times. The rearrangement uses TRBV15 and TRBJ2-7; 10 nucleotides line up with TRBD2. This CDR3 has 17 residues. Trimming removed 0 bases from V and 2 bases from J; junction bases left unmatched: 7. The germline gives CDR1 LNHNV, CDR2 YYDKDF (reference sequence). The CDR3 sequence: CATSRDWASGSPYEQYF. CDR3 DNA: TGTGCCACCAGCAGAGATTGGGCTAGCGGGAGCCCCTACGAGCAGTACTTC.

In its sample, this clonotype was seen many times. V and J are TRBV5-5 and TRBJ2-7, with 7 bases lining up with TRBD1. Trimming at V came to 2 bases and at J to 0 bases, leaving 11 bases not matched to a gene. Germline CDR1 reads SGHKS; CDR2 reads YYEKEE (reference sequence). The CDR3 consists of 17 residues. This CDR3 reads CASSFAFGQVNSYEQYF. Written as DNA, the CDR3 is TGTGCCAGCAGCTTCGCATTCGGACAGGTGAACTCCTACGAGCAGTACTTC.

The table lists this clonotype with many counts. CDR3 loop: CASSGGGTSGSRALYNEQFF. DNA of the CDR3: TGTGCCAGCAGTGGGGGTGGGACTAGCGGGAGCAGGGCCCTTTACAATGAGCAGTTCTTC. The rearrangement joins TRBV12-3 or TRBV12-4 to TRBJ2-1; 14 bases fit TRBD2. V was clipped by 5 bases and J by 4 bases; unmatched bases: 16. The CDR3 extends over 20 amino acids.

This clonotype was seen repeatedly, ten times or more. The chain joins TRBV6-1 to TRBJ2-2; TRBD2 matches 7 bases. The CDR3 consists of 12 residues. V trimming: 11 bases; J trimming: 5 bases; junction bases outside the gene matches: 5. The germline CDR1 and CDR2 sequences are MNHNS and SASEGT. CDR3 in DNA: TGTGCCTCCGGAGCGGGGACCGGGGAGCTGTTTTTT. Translating it yields CASGAGTGELFF.

At least ten counts were recorded for this clonotype. The genes are TRBV7-9 and TRBJ2-3, with D possibly TRBD2 on 5 matching bases. Trimming pared 0 bases from V and 6 bases from J, leaving 10 bases between. Germline V gives CDR1 SEHNR, CDR2 FQNEAQ (reference sequence). This CDR3 comprises 14 residues. CDR3 nucleotide sequence: TGTGCCAGCAGCTTAGCGGGAGTGAGTGATACGCAGTATTTT. Its translation is CASSLAGVSDTQYF.

A few counts support this clonotype. The chain links TRBV11-2 to TRBJ2-2; 12 bases map to TRBD2. Germline-derived CDR1 and CDR2 are SGHAT and FQNNGV. J lost 6 bases, V lost 7 bases, and 9 bases had no gene match. The CDR3 contains 16 residues. The DNA for the CDR3 is TGTGCCAGCACCAAGACTAGCGGGAGATATGCCGGGGAGCTGTTTTTT. It is translated as CASTKTSGRYAGELFF.

This clonotype was seen ten or more times. The gene calls are TRBV12-3 or TRBV12-4 and TRBJ2-3; D is perhaps TRBD1 (5 bases). This CDR3 contains 13 residues. V shed 11 bases and J shed 8 bases, with 20 bases lying between them. DNA of the CDR3: TGTGCCGGGGCAAGTGATTCTAAGGGTACGCAGTATTTT. It codes for CAGASDSKGTQYF.

This clonotype was recorded at least ten times. The chain joins TRBV5-5 to TRBJ1-2; TRBD1 is a possible D gene (5 bases). Trimming shortened V by 3 bases and J by 0 bases, and 12 bases separated the two germline ends. From germline, CDR1 is SGHKS and CDR2 YYEKEE (reference sequence). The CDR3 contains 15 residues. The CDR3 bases are TGTGCCAGCAGCTCACAGGAAAAAGCTAACTATGGCTACACCTTC. It yields the protein CASSSQEKANYGYTF.

This clonotype has ten or more counts. The V call is TRBV12-3 or TRBV12-4, the J call TRBJ2-3, with D possibly matching TRBD2 (5 bases). The CDR3 length is 14 residues. V lost 3 bases and J lost 4, with 11 bases in between. CDR3 in DNA: TGTGCCAGCAGTTTCGATGGAGGATCAGATACGCAGTATTTT. Residues: CASSFDGGSDTQYF.

This clonotype was picked up many times. The chain has TRBV5-6 and TRBJ1-2, with D possibly being TRBD1 (5 bases). Looked up from germline, CDR1 is SGHDT and CDR2 is YYEEEE. The CDR3 contains 14 residues. Trimming removed 4 bases from V and 4 bases from J, with 14 bases in between. As DNA, the CDR3 is TGTGCCAGCAGCCGGAGTAGGGGCATCTATGGCTACACCTTC. Translation gives CASSRSRGIYGYTF. Complete variable domain (other parts from reference TRBV5-6 and TRBJ1-2): DAGVTQSPTHLIKTRGQQVTLRCSPKSGHDTVSWYQQALGQGPQFIFQYYEEEERQRGNFPDRFSGHQFPNYSSELNVNALLLGDSALYLCASSRSRGIYGYTFGSGTRLTVV.

The sample holds a few counts of this clonotype. This chain joins TRBV5-1 and TRBJ2-7, with D tentatively TRBD1 or TRBD2 (5 bases each). Germline CDR1 reads SGHRS; CDR2 reads YFSETQ. Deletions cut 5 bases from V and 2 bases from J, with 11 bases between. CDR3 length equals 13 residues. The CDR3: CASSLRGTYEQYF. For the CDR3, the DNA is TGCGCCAGCAGTCTCCGGGGCACCTACGAGCAGTACTTC.

This clonotype was seen a few times. The chain combines TRBV4-2 with TRBJ1-1, with D possibly being TRBD1 (6 bases). From germline, CDR1 is LGHNA and CDR2 YNFKEQ. V gave up 2 bases and J gave up 6 bases, with 10 bases separating them. This CDR3 is built from 13 residues. CDR3 residues: CASSQQGSPEAFF. The CDR3 nucleotides are TGTGCCAGCAGCCAACAGGGGTCCCCTGAAGCTTTCTTT.

This clonotype appeared many times. This sequence joins TRBV3-1 and TRBJ2-1; D possibly corresponds to TRBD2 (6 bases). CDR3 length: 14 amino acids. Germline V lookup: CDR1 LGHDT, CDR2 YNNKEL (reference sequence). Trimming shortened V by 8 bases and J by 9 bases, and 20 bases separated the two germline ends. Here the CDR3 DNA reads TGTGCCAGCCGCAGACTAGTCCCGGAAGGTGAGCAGTTCTTC. This translates into CASRRLVPEGEQFF.

The CDR3 DNA follows: TGTGCCAGCAGCGTAGGTACTAGCGGGAAGGGAGGAGAGACCCAGTACTTC. This codes for CASSVGTSGKGGETQYF. The chain combines TRBV9 with TRBJ2-5, with 10 bases aligning to TRBD2. Germline assignment: CDR1 SGDLS and CDR2 YYNGEE. This CDR3 contains 17 residues. With V trimmed by 0 bases and J by 4 bases, 9 bases remained unmatched.

The table lists this clonotype with many counts. V usage is TRBV9 and J usage is TRBJ1-2; D might be TRBD1 (5 bases). Germline CDR1 is SGDLS and CDR2 is YYNGEE. This CDR3 has 14 residues. Trimming took 3 bases from V and 3 from J, leaving 12 bases between them. The CDR3 region is CASSATVNDYGYTF. In nucleotides, the CDR3 is TGTGCCAGCAGCGCGACAGTTAATGACTATGGCTACACCTTC.